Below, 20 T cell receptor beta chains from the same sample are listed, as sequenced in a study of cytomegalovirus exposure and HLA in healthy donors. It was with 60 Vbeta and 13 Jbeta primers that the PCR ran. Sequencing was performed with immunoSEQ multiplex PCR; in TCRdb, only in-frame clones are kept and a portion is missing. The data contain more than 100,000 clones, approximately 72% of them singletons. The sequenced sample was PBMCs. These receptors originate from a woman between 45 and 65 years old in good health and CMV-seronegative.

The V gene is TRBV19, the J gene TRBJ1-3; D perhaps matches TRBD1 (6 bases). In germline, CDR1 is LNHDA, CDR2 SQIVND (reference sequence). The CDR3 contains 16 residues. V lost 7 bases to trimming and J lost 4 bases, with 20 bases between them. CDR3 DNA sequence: TGTGCCAGTAACAAAGGGGGGGGGTCCGTCGGAAACACCATATATTTT. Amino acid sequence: CASNKGGGSVGNTIYF.

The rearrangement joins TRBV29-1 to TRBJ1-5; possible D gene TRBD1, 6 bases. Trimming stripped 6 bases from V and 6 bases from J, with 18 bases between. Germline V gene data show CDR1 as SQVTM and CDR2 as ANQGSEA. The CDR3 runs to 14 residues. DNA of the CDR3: TGCAGCGTCCTCCAGGGTTCCAGGGGTCAGCCCCAGCATTTT. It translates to CSVLQGSRGQPQHF.

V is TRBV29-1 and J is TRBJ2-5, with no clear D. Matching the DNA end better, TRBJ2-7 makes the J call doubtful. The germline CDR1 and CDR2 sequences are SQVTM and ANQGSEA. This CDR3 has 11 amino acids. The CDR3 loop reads CSVFSLNEQYF. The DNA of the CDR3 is TGCAGCGTTTTTTCCCTAAACGAGCAGTACTTC.

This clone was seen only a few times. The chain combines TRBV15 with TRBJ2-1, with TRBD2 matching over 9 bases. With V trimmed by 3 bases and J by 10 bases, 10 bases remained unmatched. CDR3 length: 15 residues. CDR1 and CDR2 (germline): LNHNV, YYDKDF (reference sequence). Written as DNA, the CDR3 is TGTGCCACCAGCAGGCCATTTAGCGGGAGAGGAGAGCAGTTCTTC. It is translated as CATSRPFSGRGEQFF.

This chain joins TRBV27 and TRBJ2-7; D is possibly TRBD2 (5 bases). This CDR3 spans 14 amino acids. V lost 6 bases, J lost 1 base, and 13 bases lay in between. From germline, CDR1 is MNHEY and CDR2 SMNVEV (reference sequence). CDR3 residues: CASSTEGASYEQYF. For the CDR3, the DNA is TGTGCCAGCAGCACAGAGGGTGCATCCTACGAGCAGTACTTC.

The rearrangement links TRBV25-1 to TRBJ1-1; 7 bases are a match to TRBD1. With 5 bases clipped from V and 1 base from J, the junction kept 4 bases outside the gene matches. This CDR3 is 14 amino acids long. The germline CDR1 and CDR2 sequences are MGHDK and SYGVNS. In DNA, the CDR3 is TGTGCCAGCAGTTTGCAGGGGGGGAACACTGAAGCTTTCTTT. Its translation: CASSLQGGNTEAFF. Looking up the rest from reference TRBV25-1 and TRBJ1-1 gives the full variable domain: EADIYQTPRYLVIGTGKKITLECSQTMGHDKMYWYQQDPGMELHLIHYSYGVNSTEKGDLSSESTVSRIRTEHFPLTLESARPSHTSQYLCASSLQGGNTEAFFGQGTRLTVV.

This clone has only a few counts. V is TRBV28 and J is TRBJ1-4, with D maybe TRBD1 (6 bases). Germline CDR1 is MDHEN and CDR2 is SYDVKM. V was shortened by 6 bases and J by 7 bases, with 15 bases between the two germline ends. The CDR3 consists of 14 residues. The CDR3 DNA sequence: TGTGCCAGCAGGTCCACAGGGACCGGTGAAAAACTGTTTTTT. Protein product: CASRSTGTGEKLFF. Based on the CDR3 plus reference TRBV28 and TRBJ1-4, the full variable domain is DVKVTQSSRYLVKRTGEKVFLECVQDMDHENMFWYRQDPGLGLRLIYFSYDVKMKEKGDIPEGYSVSREKKERFSLILESASTNQTSMYLCASRSTGTGEKLFFGSGTQLSVL.

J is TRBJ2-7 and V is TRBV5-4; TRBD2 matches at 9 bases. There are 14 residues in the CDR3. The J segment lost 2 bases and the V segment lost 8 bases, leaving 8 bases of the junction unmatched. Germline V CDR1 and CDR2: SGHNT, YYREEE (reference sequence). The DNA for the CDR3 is TGTGCCAGTGCGACTAGCGGAAACCCCTACGAGCAGTACTTC. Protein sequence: CASATSGNPYEQYF. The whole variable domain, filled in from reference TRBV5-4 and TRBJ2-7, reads ETGVTQSPTHLIKTRGQQVTLRCSSQSGHNTVSWYQQALGQGPQFIFQYYREEENGRGNFPPRFSGLQFPNYSSELNVNALELDDSALYLCASATSGNPYEQYFGPGTRLTVT.

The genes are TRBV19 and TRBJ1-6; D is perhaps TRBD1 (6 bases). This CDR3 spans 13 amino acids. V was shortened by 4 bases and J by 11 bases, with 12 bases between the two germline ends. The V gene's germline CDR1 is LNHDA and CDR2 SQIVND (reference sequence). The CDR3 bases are TGTGCCAGTAGTACACAGGGTCGAACACCCCTCCACTTT. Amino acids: CASSTQGRTPLHF. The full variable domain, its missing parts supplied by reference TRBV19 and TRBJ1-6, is DGGITQSPKYLFRKEGQNVTLSCEQNLNHDAMYWYRQDPGQGLRLIYYSQIVNDFQKGDIAEGYSVSREKKESFPLTVTSAQKNPTAFYLCASSTQGRTPLHFGNGTRLTVT.

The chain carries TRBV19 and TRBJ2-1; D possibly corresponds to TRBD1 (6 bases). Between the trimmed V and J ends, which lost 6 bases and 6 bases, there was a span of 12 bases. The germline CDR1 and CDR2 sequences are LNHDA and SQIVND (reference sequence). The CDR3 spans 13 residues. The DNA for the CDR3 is TGTGCCAGTAGCCGAAAACAGGGCAATGAGCAGTTCTTC. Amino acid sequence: CASSRKQGNEQFF.

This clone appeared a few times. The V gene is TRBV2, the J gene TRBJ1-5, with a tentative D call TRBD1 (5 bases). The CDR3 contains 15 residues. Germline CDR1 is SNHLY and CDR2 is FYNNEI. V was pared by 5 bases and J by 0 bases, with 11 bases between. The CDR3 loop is CASSYRQTSNQPQHF. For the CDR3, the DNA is TGTGCCAGCAGTTACAGACAGACTAGCAATCAGCCCCAGCATTTT.

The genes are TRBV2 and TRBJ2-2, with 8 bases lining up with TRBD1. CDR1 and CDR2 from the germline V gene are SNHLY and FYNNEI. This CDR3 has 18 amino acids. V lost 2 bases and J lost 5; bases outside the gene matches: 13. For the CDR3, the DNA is TGTGCCAGCAGTGAATGGGGAGCCGGGACAGGAGGTACCGGGGAGCTGTTTTTT. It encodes CASSEWGAGTGGTGELFF.

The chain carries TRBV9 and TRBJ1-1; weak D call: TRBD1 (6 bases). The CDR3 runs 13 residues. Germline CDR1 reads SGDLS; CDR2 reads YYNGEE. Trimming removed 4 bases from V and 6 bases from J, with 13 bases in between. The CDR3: CASSTGTTAEAFF. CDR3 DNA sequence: TGTGCCAGCAGCACCGGGACAACCGCTGAAGCTTTCTTT.

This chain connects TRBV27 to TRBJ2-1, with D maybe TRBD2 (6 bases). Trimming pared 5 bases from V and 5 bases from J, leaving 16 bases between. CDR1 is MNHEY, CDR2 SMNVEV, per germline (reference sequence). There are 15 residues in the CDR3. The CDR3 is CASSGGSEKHNEQFF. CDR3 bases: TGTGCCAGCAGTGGAGGGAGCGAGAAACACAATGAGCAGTTCTTC.

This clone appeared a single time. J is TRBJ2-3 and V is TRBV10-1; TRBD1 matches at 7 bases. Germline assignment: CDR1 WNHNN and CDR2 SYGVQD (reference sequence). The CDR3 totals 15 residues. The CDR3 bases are TGCGCTTCTTCGCGCATCGGACAGGTCGAGGATACGCAGTATTTT. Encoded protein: CASSRIGQVEDTQYF.

The CDR3 here is CASITGWWSTDTQYF. The DNA for the CDR3 is TGTGCCAGCATCACTGGTTGGTGGAGCACAGATACGCAGTATTTT. The J gene is TRBJ2-3, the V gene TRBV7-9; D remains ambiguous. The V end was cut by 7 bases, the J end by 0 bases, with 14 bases between. This CDR3 is built from 15 residues. Looked up from germline, CDR1 is SEHNR and CDR2 is FQNEAQ (reference sequence).

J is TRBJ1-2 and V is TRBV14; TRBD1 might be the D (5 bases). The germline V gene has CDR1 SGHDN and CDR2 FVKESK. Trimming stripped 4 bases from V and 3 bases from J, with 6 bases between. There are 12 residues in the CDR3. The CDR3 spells CASSPGDYGYTF. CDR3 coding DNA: TGTGCCAGCAGCCCGGGGGACTATGGCTACACCTTC. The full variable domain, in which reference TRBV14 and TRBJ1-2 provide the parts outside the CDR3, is EAGVTQFPSHSVIEKGQTVTLRCDPISGHDNLYWYRRVMGKEIKFLLHFVKESKQDESGMPNNRFLAERTGGTYSTLKVQPAELEDSGVYFCASSPGDYGYTFGSGTRLTVV.

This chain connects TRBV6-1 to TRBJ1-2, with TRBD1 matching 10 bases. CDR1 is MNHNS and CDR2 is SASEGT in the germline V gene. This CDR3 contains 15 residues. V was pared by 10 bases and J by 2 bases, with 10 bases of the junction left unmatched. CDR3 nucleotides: TGTGCCATGACCTTGGGACAGGGGCGAAACTATGGCTACACCTTC. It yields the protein CAMTLGQGRNYGYTF.

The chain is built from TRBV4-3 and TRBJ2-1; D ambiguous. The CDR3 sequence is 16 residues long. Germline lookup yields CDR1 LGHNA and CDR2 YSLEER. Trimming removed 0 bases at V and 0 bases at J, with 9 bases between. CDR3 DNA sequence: TGCGCCAGCAGCCAAGAGAGATTTGGCTCCTACAATGAGCAGTTCTTC. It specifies CASSQERFGSYNEQFF.

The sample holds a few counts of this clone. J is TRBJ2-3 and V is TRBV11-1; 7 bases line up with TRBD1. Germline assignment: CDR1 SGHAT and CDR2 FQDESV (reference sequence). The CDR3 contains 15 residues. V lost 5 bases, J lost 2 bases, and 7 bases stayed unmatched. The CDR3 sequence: CASSNSGTDTDTQYF. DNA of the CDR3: TGTGCCAGCAGCAACTCCGGGACAGACACAGATACGCAGTATTTT.